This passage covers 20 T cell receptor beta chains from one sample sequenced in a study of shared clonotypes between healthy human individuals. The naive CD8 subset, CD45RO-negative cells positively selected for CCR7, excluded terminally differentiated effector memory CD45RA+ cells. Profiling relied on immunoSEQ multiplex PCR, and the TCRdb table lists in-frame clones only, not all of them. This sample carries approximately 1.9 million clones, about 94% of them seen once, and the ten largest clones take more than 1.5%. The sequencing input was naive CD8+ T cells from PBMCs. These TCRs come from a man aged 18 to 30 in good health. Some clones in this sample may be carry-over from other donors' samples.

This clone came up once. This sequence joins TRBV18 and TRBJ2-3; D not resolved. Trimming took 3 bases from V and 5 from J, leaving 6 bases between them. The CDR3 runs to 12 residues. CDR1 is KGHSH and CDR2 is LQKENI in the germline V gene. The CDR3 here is CASSPPKDTQYF. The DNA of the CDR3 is TGTGCCAGCTCACCCCCCAAAGATACGCAGTATTTT.

CDR3 loop: CASSYTAGGGNTIYF. The CDR3 nucleotides are TGTGCCAGCAGTTATACCGCTGGGGGTGGAAACACCATATATTTT. The chain joins TRBV6-6 to TRBJ1-3; perhaps TRBD1 as D (5 bases). CDR3 size: 15 residues. With 3 bases removed from V and 3 bases from J, the gap between germline ends came to 12 bases. From germline, CDR1 is MNHNY and CDR2 SVGAGI (reference sequence).

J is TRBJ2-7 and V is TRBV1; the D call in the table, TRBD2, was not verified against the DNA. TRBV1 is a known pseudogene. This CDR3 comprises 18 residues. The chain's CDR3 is CTSSPNAIAETNRREQYF. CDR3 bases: TGCACCAGCAGCCCCAACGCGATAGCGGAGACGAACCGACGGGAGCAGTACTTC.

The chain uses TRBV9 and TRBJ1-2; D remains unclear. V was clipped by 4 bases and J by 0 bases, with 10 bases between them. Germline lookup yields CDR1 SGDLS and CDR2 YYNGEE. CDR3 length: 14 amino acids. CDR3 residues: CASSPGSTNYGYTF. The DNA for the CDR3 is TGTGCCAGCAGCCCCGGGTCCACTAACTATGGCTACACCTTC.

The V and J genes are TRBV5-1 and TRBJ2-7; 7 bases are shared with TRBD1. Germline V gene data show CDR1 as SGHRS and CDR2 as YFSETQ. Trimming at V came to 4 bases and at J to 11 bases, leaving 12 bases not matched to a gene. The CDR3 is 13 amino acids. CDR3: CASSPYLGTDKYF. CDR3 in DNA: TGCGCCAGCAGCCCCTACCTCGGGACAGACAAGTACTTC.

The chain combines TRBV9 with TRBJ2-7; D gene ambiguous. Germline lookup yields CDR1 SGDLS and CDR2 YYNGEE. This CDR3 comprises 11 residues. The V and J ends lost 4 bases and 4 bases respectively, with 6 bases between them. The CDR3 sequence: CASSHGYEQYF. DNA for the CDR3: TGTGCCAGCAGCCACGGTTACGAGCAGTACTTC.

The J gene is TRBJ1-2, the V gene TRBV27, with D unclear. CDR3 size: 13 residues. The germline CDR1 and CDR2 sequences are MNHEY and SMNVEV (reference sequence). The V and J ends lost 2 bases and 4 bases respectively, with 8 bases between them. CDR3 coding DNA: TGTGCCAGCAGTTTAACGGCAACCTATGGCTACACCTTC. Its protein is CASSLTATYGYTF.

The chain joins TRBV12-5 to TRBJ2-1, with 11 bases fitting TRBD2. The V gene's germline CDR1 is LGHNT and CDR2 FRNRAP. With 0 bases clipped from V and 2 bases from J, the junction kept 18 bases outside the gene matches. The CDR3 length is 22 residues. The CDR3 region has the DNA TGTGCTAGTGGTTTGGTACCTATCAGTCTAGCGGGAGGAAACTTGCCCTACAATGAGCAGTTCTTC. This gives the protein CASGLVPISLAGGNLPYNEQFF.

The CDR3 protein is CASSPGVMGARSGELFF. The CDR3 DNA sequence: TGTGCCAGCAGCCCTGGCGTGATGGGGGCGCGATCCGGGGAGCTGTTTTTT. J is TRBJ2-2 and V is TRBV11-2; D possibly corresponds to TRBD1 (6 bases). This CDR3 region has 17 residues. Germline V gene sequence: CDR1 SGHAT, CDR2 FQNNGV. V was trimmed by 5 bases and J by 6 bases, leaving 22 bases between them.

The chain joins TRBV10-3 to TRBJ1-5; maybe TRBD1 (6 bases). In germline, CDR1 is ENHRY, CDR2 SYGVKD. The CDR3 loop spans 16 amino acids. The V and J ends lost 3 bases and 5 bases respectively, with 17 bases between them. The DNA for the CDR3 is TGTGCCATCAGTGAAAGGGGGGGCAGAAACGATCAGCCCCAGCATTTT. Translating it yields CAISERGGRNDQPQHF.

As DNA, the CDR3 is TGTGCCAGTGGGCAGGGCGCGGGAGTTCCGTTCTTC. Its protein is CASGQGAGVPFF. This chain uses TRBV19 with TRBJ2-1; 7 nucleotides line up with TRBD2. V shed 8 bases, J shed 15 bases, and the junction held 13 bases outside the gene matches. The CDR3 runs to 12 residues. Germline CDR1 LNHDA, CDR2 SQIVND (reference sequence).

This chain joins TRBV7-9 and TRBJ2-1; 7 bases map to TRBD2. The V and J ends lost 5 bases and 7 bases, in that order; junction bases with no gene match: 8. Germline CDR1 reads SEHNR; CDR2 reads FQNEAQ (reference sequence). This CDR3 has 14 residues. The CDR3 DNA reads TGTGCCAGCAGCCGGGGAGGGTCGGGGAATGAGCAGTTCTTC. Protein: CASSRGGSGNEQFF.

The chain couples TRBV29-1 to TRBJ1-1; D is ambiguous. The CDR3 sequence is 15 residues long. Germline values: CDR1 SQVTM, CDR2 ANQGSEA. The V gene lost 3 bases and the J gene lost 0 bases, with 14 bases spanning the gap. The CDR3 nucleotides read TGCAGCGTTGATTTGTATGGGCTTATGAACACTGAAGCTTTCTTT. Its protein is CSVDLYGLMNTEAFF.

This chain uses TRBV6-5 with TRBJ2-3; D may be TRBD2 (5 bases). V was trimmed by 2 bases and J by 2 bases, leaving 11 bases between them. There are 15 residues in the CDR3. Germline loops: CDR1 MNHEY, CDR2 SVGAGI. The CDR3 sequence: CASSYGWEYTDTQYF. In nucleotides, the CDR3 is TGTGCCAGCAGTTACGGGTGGGAGTACACAGATACGCAGTATTTT.

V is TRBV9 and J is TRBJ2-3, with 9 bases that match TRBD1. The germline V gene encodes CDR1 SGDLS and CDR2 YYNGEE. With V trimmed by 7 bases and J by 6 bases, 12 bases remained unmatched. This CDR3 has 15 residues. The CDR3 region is CASGPTGQGSDTQYF. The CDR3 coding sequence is TGTGCCAGCGGACCGACTGGACAGGGGTCGGATACGCAGTATTTT.

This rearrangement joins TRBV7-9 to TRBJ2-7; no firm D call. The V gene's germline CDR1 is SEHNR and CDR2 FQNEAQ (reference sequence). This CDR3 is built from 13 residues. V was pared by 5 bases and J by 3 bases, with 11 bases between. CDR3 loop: CASSLNTFYEQYF. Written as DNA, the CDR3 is TGTGCCAGCAGCCTTAATACCTTCTACGAGCAGTACTTC.

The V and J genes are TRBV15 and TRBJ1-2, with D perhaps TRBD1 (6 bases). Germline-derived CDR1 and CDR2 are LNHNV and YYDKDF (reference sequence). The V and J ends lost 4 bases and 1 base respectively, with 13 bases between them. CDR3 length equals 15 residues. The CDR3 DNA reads TGTGCCACCAGCACCCTAAAGGGGGTTAACTATGGCTACACCTTC. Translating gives CATSTLKGVNYGYTF.

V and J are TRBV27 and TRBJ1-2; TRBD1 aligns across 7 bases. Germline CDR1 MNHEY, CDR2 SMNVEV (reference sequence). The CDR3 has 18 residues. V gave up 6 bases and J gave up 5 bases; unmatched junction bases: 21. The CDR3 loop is CASSPIGQGVISYYGYTF. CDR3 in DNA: TGTGCCAGCAGCCCGATTGGCCAGGGGGTAATTTCATATTATGGCTACACCTTC.

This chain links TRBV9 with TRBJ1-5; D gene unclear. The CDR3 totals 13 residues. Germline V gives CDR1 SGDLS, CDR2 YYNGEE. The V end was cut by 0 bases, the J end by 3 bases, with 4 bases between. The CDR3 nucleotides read TGTGCCAGCAGCGTAGGGCACAATCAGCCCCAGCATTTT. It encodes CASSVGHNQPQHF. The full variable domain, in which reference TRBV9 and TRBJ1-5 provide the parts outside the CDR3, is DSGVTQTPKHLITATGQRVTLRCSPRSGDLSVYWYQQSLDQGLQFLIQYYNGEERAKGNILERFSAQQFPDLHSELNLSSLELGDSALYFCASSVGHNQPQHFGDGTRLSIL.

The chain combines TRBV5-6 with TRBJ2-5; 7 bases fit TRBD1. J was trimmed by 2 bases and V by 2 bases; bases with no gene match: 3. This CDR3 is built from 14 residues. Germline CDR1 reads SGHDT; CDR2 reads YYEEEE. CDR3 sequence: CASSLTGQQETQYF. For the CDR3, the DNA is TGTGCCAGCAGCTTAACGGGACAGCAAGAGACCCAGTACTTC.